This record looks at one T cell receptor (beta chain) sequence and its context. Sequencing relied on immunoSEQ assay v3.0, run at survey level. The protocol was immunoSEQ multiplex PCR, while the TCRdb copy is restricted to in-frame clones and leaves out a portion. This sample yields about 18,000 clones, of which about nine tenths are seen a single time; approximately 10% belongs to the top ten. This sample is drawn from a study of long-term antiretroviral therapy in people with HIV. Trimming left V 0 bases short and J 6 bases short, with 7 bases between. The CDR3 has 12 amino acids. Germline V lookup: CDR1 SGDLS, CDR2 YYNGEE.

This specimen was unsorted PBMCs, taken 3 years after starting antiretroviral therapy. The V and J genes are TRBV9 and TRBJ2-7; TRBD2 might be the D (5 bases). This receptor was obtained from a man over 45 with HIV. CDR3 protein: CASSVGGPEQYF. DNA of the CDR3: TGTGCCAGCAGCGTAGGAGGGCCCGAGCAGTACTTC.